The 31 T cell receptor beta chains below come from one sample, sequenced in a study of shared clonotypes between healthy human individuals. As defined, naive CD8 cells were CD45RO-negative and positively selected for CCR7, with terminally differentiated effector memory CD45RA+ cells excluded. Profiling relied on immunoSEQ multiplex PCR, and the TCRdb table lists in-frame clones only, not all of them. The top ten clones hold about 1.7% of a sample with around 1,900,000 clones, about 94% of them seen once. The sample consisted of naive CD8+ T cells from PBMCs. The source of these receptors is a man between 18 and 29 years old in good health. Some clones in this sample may be carry-over from other donors' samples.

About this clone itself: This same CDR3 is encoded by further DNA sequences in the sample. The chain is built from TRBV6-5 and TRBJ1-4, with D possibly being TRBD1 (5 bases). This CDR3 is built from 15 residues. The V end was cut by 0 bases, the J end by 1 base, with 6 bases between. CDR1 MNHEY and CDR2 SVGAGI come from the germline V gene. CDR3 amino acids: CASSYSGGTNEKLFF. In DNA, the CDR3 is TGTGCCAGCAGTTACTCTGGGGGAACTAATGAAAAACTGTTTTTT.

This chain connects TRBV5-1 to TRBJ1-2; TRBD1 is a possible D gene (6 bases). CDR1 is SGHRS, CDR2 YFSETQ, per germline. V was clipped by 2 bases and J by 0 bases, with 14 bases between them. This CDR3 is built from 16 residues. The CDR3 nucleotides are TGCGCCAGCAGCTTTATAATCAGGGGTTCTAACTATGGCTACACCTTC. This sequence encodes CASSFIIRGSNYGYTF.

As for this clone: The same CDR3 is also encoded by other DNA sequences in this sample. This sequence joins TRBV27 and TRBJ2-7, with 10 bases that match TRBD1. V gave up 10 bases and J gave up 2 bases; unmatched junction bases: 2. This CDR3 comprises 12 residues. CDR1 MNHEY and CDR2 SMNVEV come from the germline V gene (reference sequence). The CDR3 loop is CATGQGAYEQYF. CDR3 nucleotide sequence: TGTGCCACCGGACAGGGGGCCTACGAGCAGTACTTC.

This chain joins TRBV27 and TRBJ2-1, with D possibly called TRBD1 or TRBD2 (6 bases each). This CDR3 has 19 residues. With 0 bases removed from V and 2 bases from J, the gap between germline ends came to 20 bases. Looked up from germline, CDR1 is MNHEY and CDR2 is SMNVEV (reference sequence). The CDR3 loop is CASSLSSRRGADPYNEQFF. CDR3 in DNA: TGTGCCAGCAGTTTATCGAGTAGAAGGGGGGCAGACCCCTACAATGAGCAGTTCTTC.

This clone was recorded only once. This sequence joins TRBV27 and TRBJ2-1; tentatively, D is TRBD2 (5 bases). Germline CDR1 MNHEY, CDR2 SMNVEV (reference sequence). The CDR3 contains 15 residues. Trimming removed 4 bases from V and 0 bases from J, with 10 bases in between. The CDR3 DNA reads TGTGCCAGCAGTTGGGCGGGTCTCTCCTACAATGAGCAGTTCTTC. Translation gives CASSWAGLSYNEQFF.

V gene TRBV15 combines with J gene TRBJ1-2, with D hard to call. Trimming left V 3 bases short and J 3 bases short, with 8 bases between. Per germline, CDR1 LNHNV and CDR2 YYDKDF (reference sequence). The CDR3 is made up of 13 amino acids. The CDR3 region is CATSSGEDYGYTF. For the CDR3, the DNA is TGTGCCACCAGCAGCGGCGAAGACTATGGCTACACCTTC.

This clone was counted once. The rearrangement uses TRBV27 and TRBJ2-7; 10 bases line up with TRBD2. Unmatched junction bases numbered 7, after V lost 5 bases and J lost 3 bases. CDR1 is MNHEY and CDR2 is SMNVEV in the germline V gene (reference sequence). This CDR3 region has 15 residues. The DNA for the CDR3 is TGTGCCAGCAGTCATAGGGCTAGCGGGGGCTACGAGCAGTACTTC. This gives the protein CASSHRASGGYEQYF.

This chain uses TRBV27 with TRBJ2-7; no reliable D call. The CDR3 has 14 amino acids. V was cut by 2 bases and J by 0 bases, with 8 bases left in between. The germline gives CDR1 MNHEY, CDR2 SMNVEV (reference sequence). CDR3: CASSLALNSYEQYF. The CDR3 nucleotides are TGTGCCAGCAGTTTAGCCTTGAACTCCTACGAGCAGTACTTC.

The V and J genes are TRBV28 and TRBJ2-7; 10 positions match TRBD1. The CDR3 is 14 residues long. Germline assignment: CDR1 MDHEN and CDR2 SYDVKM. The V and J ends lost 5 bases and 4 bases, in that order; junction bases with no gene match: 5. The CDR3 protein is CASSKTGGLYEQYF. CDR3 sequence (DNA): TGTGCCAGCAGTAAGACAGGGGGCCTATACGAGCAGTACTTC.

The chain is built from TRBV7-9 and TRBJ2-2, with D hard to call. Germline lookup yields CDR1 SEHNR and CDR2 FQNEAQ (reference sequence). The CDR3 length is 12 residues. The V and J ends lost 5 bases and 6 bases respectively, with 7 bases between them. The CDR3 is CASSRPPGELFF. DNA of the CDR3: TGTGCCAGCAGCCGACCACCCGGGGAGCTGTTTTTT.

This chain connects TRBV11-2 to TRBJ2-7; 7 positions agree with TRBD1. Germline CDR1 reads SGHAT; CDR2 reads FQNNGV. V lost 6 bases and J lost 5; bases outside the gene matches: 4. This CDR3 is 12 amino acids long. The DNA of the CDR3 is TGTGCCAGCAGTTTAACAGGGGACGAGCAGTACTTC. Translation gives CASSLTGDEQYF.

For this clone: Other DNA sequences from this sample encode an identical CDR3 as well. The gene calls are TRBV27 and TRBJ1-5, with D possibly matching TRBD1 (5 bases). The germline gives CDR1 MNHEY, CDR2 SMNVEV (reference sequence). The CDR3 length is 14 residues. V was pared by 2 bases and J by 2 bases, with 7 bases between. CDR3 loop: CASSLGGGNQPQHF. The CDR3 DNA is TGTGCCAGCAGTTTAGGAGGGGGCAATCAGCCCCAGCATTTT.

For this clone: Different DNA sequences within this sample yield the same CDR3. The chain has TRBV4-2 and TRBJ2-7; TRBD2 agrees at 14 bases. Trimming at V came to 1 base and at J to 4 bases, leaving 0 bases not matched to a gene. From germline, CDR1 is LGHNA and CDR2 YNFKEQ. This CDR3 contains 15 residues. CDR3 loop: CASSQGLAGGYEQYF. CDR3 nucleotides: TGTGCCAGCAGCCAAGGACTAGCGGGAGGGTACGAGCAGTACTTC.

This sequence joins TRBV29-1 and TRBJ2-1; 7 positions match TRBD2. Germline CDR1 is SQVTM and CDR2 is ANQGSEA. V dropped 7 bases and J dropped 4; count of bases not matched to a gene: 10. This CDR3 has 14 amino acids. The CDR3 protein is CSAEGGPLYNEQFF. Written as DNA, the CDR3 is TGCAGCGCTGAGGGAGGGCCGCTTTACAATGAGCAGTTCTTC.

Regarding this clone: Additional DNA sequences in this sample encode the identical CDR3. The CDR3: CASSFVGSSYEQYF. CDR3 in DNA: TGTGCCAGCAGTTTCGTCGGAAGCTCCTACGAGCAGTACTTC. The V gene is TRBV27, the J gene TRBJ2-7; D unclear. Germline loops: CDR1 MNHEY, CDR2 SMNVEV (reference sequence). V was trimmed by 3 bases and J by 0 bases, leaving 9 bases between them. This CDR3 comprises 14 residues.

Here the CDR3 reads CASSEGAGYGYTF. For the CDR3, the DNA is TGTGCCAGCAGTGAGGGTGCGGGCTATGGCTACACCTTC. The rearrangement links TRBV6-6 to TRBJ1-2, with D unclear. CDR1 is MNHNY, CDR2 SVGAGI, per germline (reference sequence). The CDR3 sequence is 13 residues long. V shed 5 bases and J shed 4 bases, with 11 bases lying between them.

The chain is built from TRBV27 and TRBJ2-3, with D possibly TRBD2 on 6 matching bases. The V end lost 11 bases, the J end lost 2 bases, and 26 bases lay between the germline ends. In germline, CDR1 is MNHEY, CDR2 SMNVEV (reference sequence). The CDR3 has 17 amino acids. CDR3 sequence reads: CAAGPEVLAQNTDTQYF. As DNA, the CDR3 is TGTGCCGCGGGGCCCGAGGTACTAGCCCAAAACACAGATACGCAGTATTTT.

The chain has TRBV5-8 and TRBJ2-1, with 9 bases aligning to TRBD1. The CDR3 length is 17 residues. J gave up 6 bases and V 0 bases, and 10 bases lay outside the gene matches. In germline, CDR1 is SGHTS, CDR2 YDEGEE. CDR3 sequence: CASSLGAGTGRRNEQFF. CDR3 DNA: TGTGCCAGCAGCTTGGGCGCAGGGACAGGGAGACGCAATGAGCAGTTCTTC. The full variable domain, with the rest looked up from reference TRBV5-8 and TRBJ2-1, is EAGVTQSPTHLIKTRGQQATLRCSPISGHTSVYWYQQALGLGLQFLLWYDEGEERNRGNFPPRFSGRQFPNYSSELNVNALELEDSALYLCASSLGAGTGRRNEQFFGPGTRLTVL.

The CDR3 here is CASSARAGYGYTF. The CDR3 DNA follows: TGTGCCAGCAGTGCAAGGGCGGGCTATGGCTACACCTTC. This chain uses TRBV6-4 with TRBJ1-2; D is undetermined. V was shortened by 4 bases and J by 4 bases, with 10 bases between the two germline ends. Germline lookup yields CDR1 MRHNA and CDR2 SNTAGT. CDR3 length: 13 amino acids.

The chain is built from TRBV28 and TRBJ2-7; D remains ambiguous. CDR3 length equals 13 residues. V gave up 2 bases and J gave up 5 bases, with 10 bases separating them. Germline lookup yields CDR1 MDHEN and CDR2 SYDVKM. The CDR3, as DNA: TGTGCCAGCAGTTTACCGCCAGGTAACGAGCAGTACTTC. It is translated as CASSLPPGNEQYF.

Comments on this clone: Within the sample, other DNA sequences also encode this same CDR3. V is TRBV4-3 and J is TRBJ2-1; TRBD2 is a possible D gene (7 bases). This CDR3 comprises 16 residues. The germline gives CDR1 LGHNA, CDR2 YSLEER. The V end was cut by 0 bases, the J end by 1 base, with 10 bases between. CDR3: CASSQDRGGSYNEQFF. The CDR3 coding sequence is TGCGCCAGCAGCCAAGATAGGGGGGGGTCCTACAATGAGCAGTTCTTC.

The chain carries TRBV19 and TRBJ1-1; possible D gene TRBD1, 6 bases. The CDR3 runs 14 residues. Germline V gives CDR1 LNHDA, CDR2 SQIVND (reference sequence). Trimming cost V 3 bases and J 4 bases, with 12 bases left between them. The CDR3, as DNA: TGTGCCAGTAGTATGTCGGGGGCGCGCACTGAAGCTTTCTTT. Its translation: CASSMSGARTEAFF.

The CDR3 coding sequence is TGTGCCAGCAGTGAATCGGGGGGGATTTTCTCTGGAAACACCATATATTTT. It translates to CASSESGGIFSGNTIYF. The V and J genes are TRBV25-1 and TRBJ1-3; D is perhaps TRBD1 (5 bases). V was cut by 1 base and J by 0 bases, with 13 bases left in between. This CDR3 spans 17 amino acids. Germline values: CDR1 MGHDK, CDR2 SYGVNS. The full variable domain, completed using reference TRBV25-1 and TRBJ1-3, is EADIYQTPRYLVIGTGKKITLECSQTMGHDKMYWYQQDPGMELHLIHYSYGVNSTEKGDLSSESTVSRIRTEHFPLTLESARPSHTSQYLCASSESGGIFSGNTIYFGEGSWLTVV.

The chain joins TRBV6-6 to TRBJ2-1; TRBD2 is a possible D gene (5 bases). V gave up 6 bases and J gave up 1 base, with 7 bases separating them. The CDR3 loop spans 13 amino acids. Germline V gene lookup returns CDR1 MNHNY and CDR2 SVGAGI (reference sequence). In DNA form, the CDR3 reads TGTGCCAGCAGCGGGATTTCCTACAATGAGCAGTTCTTC. It specifies CASSGISYNEQFF.

This clone has just one count. The chain combines TRBV29-1 with TRBJ2-7; TRBD2 aligns across 9 bases. The junction had 11 bases not matched to a gene; V was cut back by 7 bases and J by 4 bases. The CDR3 is made up of 14 amino acids. The germline V gene encodes CDR1 SQVTM and CDR2 ANQGSEA. CDR3 residues: CSARGLAGSYEQYF. CDR3 sequence (DNA): TGCAGCGCCCGAGGGCTAGCGGGATCATACGAGCAGTACTTC.

The chain joins TRBV27 to TRBJ2-1; D is possibly TRBD1 (6 bases). This CDR3 comprises 17 residues. Germline loops: CDR1 MNHEY, CDR2 SMNVEV (reference sequence). V was pared by 1 base and J by 5 bases, with 18 bases between. CDR3 sequence reads: CASSLYPGAWADNEQFF. CDR3 DNA: TGTGCCAGCAGTTTATACCCAGGGGCGTGGGCGGACAATGAGCAGTTCTTC.

The chain recombines TRBV19 with TRBJ2-7, with D perhaps TRBD2 (5 bases). Trimming pared 7 bases from V and 4 bases from J, leaving 20 bases between. The germline gives CDR1 LNHDA, CDR2 SQIVND (reference sequence). The CDR3 runs to 15 residues. CDR3 region: CASTPGRSGDYEQYF. CDR3 DNA: TGTGCCAGTACTCCCGGGCGAAGCGGAGATTACGAGCAGTACTTC.

This chain uses TRBV7-9 with TRBJ2-2; a possible D gene is TRBD1 (6 bases). The V gene's germline CDR1 is SEHNR and CDR2 FQNEAQ (reference sequence). There are 16 residues in the CDR3. CDR3: CVAQGIDSSNTGELFF. CDR3 DNA sequence: TGTGTCGCCCAGGGGATAGACTCTTCGAACACCGGGGAGCTGTTTTTT. The whole variable domain, filled in from reference TRBV7-9 and TRBJ2-2, reads DTGVSQNPRHKITKRGQNVTFRCDPISEHNRLYWYRQTLGQGPEFLTYFQNEAQLEKSRLLSDRFSAERPKGSFSTLEIQRTEQGDSAMYLCVAQGIDSSNTGELFFGEGSRLTVL.

This clone was recorded only once. The V call is TRBV28, the J call TRBJ2-7; 7 bases match TRBD2. V was clipped by 9 bases and J by 0 bases; unmatched bases: 8. This CDR3 is 14 amino acids long. CDR1 and CDR2 from the germline V gene are MDHEN and SYDVKM. The CDR3 sequence: CASYLAGHSYEQYF. CDR3 nucleotide sequence: TGTGCCAGTTACTTAGCGGGCCACTCCTACGAGCAGTACTTC.

Only a few counts were recorded for this clone. The chain employs TRBV9 and TRBJ2-1; possible D gene TRBD1, 5 bases. The CDR3 covers 13 residues. The V and J ends lost 0 bases and 7 bases respectively, with 8 bases between them. Germline loops: CDR1 SGDLS, CDR2 YYNGEE. CDR3 residues: CASSVEKGNEQFF. CDR3 bases: TGTGCCAGCAGCGTAGAAAAGGGGAATGAGCAGTTCTTC.

The genes are TRBV27 and TRBJ2-1; TRBD1 is a possible D gene (5 bases). The germline V gene encodes CDR1 MNHEY and CDR2 SMNVEV (reference sequence). CDR3 size: 14 residues. Trimming left V 2 bases short and J 8 bases short, with 13 bases between. The CDR3 DNA follows: TGTGCCAGCAGTTTACACCCAGCAGGGTATGAGCAGTTCTTC. Its translation: CASSLHPAGYEQFF.